These T cell receptor beta chains were read from a single sample in a study of cytomegalovirus exposure and HLA in healthy donors. Here immunoSEQ multiplex PCR was the method, and the copy in TCRdb shows in-frame clones only, minus some. This table has about 140,000 clones, around 90% appearing once. Input material: PBMCs. Source of these receptors: a woman under 30 in good health and CMV-seropositive. Each CDR3 is given with its conserved first and last residue. The D gene is left open where the match is weak. Size tells how often a clone was seen (once, few, many) or the class of an expanded clone, and some rows leave it out.

TGTGCCAGCAGCCAGTTAGGAGGGGAGACCCAGTACTTC CASSQLGGETQYF . TRBJ2-5 TRBV4-2 .
TGTGCTAGTGGTTTGGTACAGGGGGGCACCTACAATGAGCAGTTCTTC CASGLVQGGTYNEQFF TRBD1 TRBJ2-1 TRBV12-5 .
TGCGCCAGCAGCCAGCGGAGCGGGGGTGAAGAGACCCAGTACTTC CASSQRSGGEETQYF TRBD2 TRBJ2-5 TRBV4-3 .
TGTGCCAGCAGTTTCAGCCGGGACACATACAATGAGCAGTTCTTC CASSFSRDTYNEQFF . TRBJ2-1 TRBV27 once
TGTGCCAGCAGCCTACTTCTGACAGGGGTGGATACGCAGTATTTT CASSLLLTGVDTQYF TRBD1 TRBJ2-3 TRBV7-6 .
TGTGCCATCAGGGATTCTAGCGGGGGGTGGGATGAGCAGTTCTTC CAIRDSSGGWDEQFF TRBD2 TRBJ2-1 TRBV10-3 once
TGTGCCAGCAGCTTGGGGCAGCAAACCTACGAGCAGTACTTC CASSLGQQTYEQYF . TRBJ2-7 TRBV7-9 .
TGTGCCAGCAGCCTCCAGGACGGGGGGGCTCGGGAGACCCAGTACTTC CASSLQDGGARETQYF TRBD2 TRBJ2-5 TRBV4-2 .
TGCGCCAGCAGCTCCCTCACAGGCATGAACACTGAAGCTTTCTTT CASSSLTGMNTEAFF . TRBJ1-1 TRBV5-1 .
TGCGCCAGCAGCCCGGGGGGTTGGGATACGCAGTATTTT CASSPGGWDTQYF TRBD2 TRBJ2-3 TRBV5-1 .
TGTGCCAGCAGCCCCAGACAGGGTCGGGGACTGTCATCCTACGAGCAGTACTTC CASSPRQGRGLSSYEQYF . TRBJ2-7 TRBV9 few
TGTGCCAGCCGGGATCGAGCCCGGGATTCACCCCTCCACTTT CASRDRARDSPLHF . TRBJ1-6 TRBV7-9 once
TGTGCCAGCAGTTACGTAGACCGGGGCCTCCACTTT CASSYVDRGLHF . TRBJ1-6 TRBV6-6 .
TGTGCCAGCAGCCCCCAGGCGGCGGGAGATTCACCCCTCCACTTT CASSPQAAGDSPLHF . TRBJ1-6 TRBV7-2 .
TGTGCCAGCAGACCCGAGGGACAGAATTCCTACGAGCAGTACTTC CASRPEGQNSYEQYF TRBD1 TRBJ2-7 TRBV28 .
TGCAGCGTTGATGCTCTAGCGGGGGGTAGGGAGACCCAGTACTTC CSVDALAGGRETQYF TRBD2 TRBJ2-5 TRBV29-1 .
TGTGCCAGCAGCGACGGGACAGTCAGGGATGGCTACACCTTC CASSDGTVRDGYTF TRBD1 TRBJ1-2 TRBV13 .
TGTGCCAGCAGCGTACGTGGGGGGACCGGTAATGAGCAGTTCTTC CASSVRGGTGNEQFF . TRBJ2-1 TRBV9 .
TGTGCCAGCAGTTACGGCAGGGAGAACACTGAAGCTTTCTTT CASSYGRENTEAFF . TRBJ1-1 TRBV6-5 .
TGTGCCAGCACCAGACCGCGGGCAGGCAGCTCCTACGAGCAGTACTTC CASTRPRAGSSYEQYF . TRBJ2-7 TRBV28 .
TGTGCCAGCAGTTTTTTCGACAGGTTGAACACTGAAGCTTTCTTT CASSFFDRLNTEAFF . TRBJ1-1 TRBV27 once
TGCGCCAGCAGCCATAGCGGGAGGTCCTACGAGCAGTACTTC CASSHSGRSYEQYF TRBD2 TRBJ2-7 TRBV5-1 .
TGTGCCAGCAGCTCAGGAGGGTTTGTGTCAGATACGCAGTATTTT CASSSGGFVSDTQYF . TRBJ2-3 TRBV2 .
TGCGCCAGCAGCTTCGGACAGGGGGTCGAAGAGACCCAGTACTTC CASSFGQGVEETQYF TRBD1 TRBJ2-5 TRBV5-1 .
TGTGCCAGCAGTGAATGGGCGAATCAGCCCCAGCATTTT CASSEWANQPQHF . TRBJ1-5 TRBV2 .
TGTGCCAGCTTTAAGAGCCCCGAGGGCAACTACGAGCAGTACTTC CASFKSPEGNYEQYF . TRBJ2-7 TRBV18 few
TGTGCCAGCAGCTTACTAGGGGATGGTGGCTACACCTTC CASSLLGDGGYTF . TRBJ1-2 TRBV7-9 once